This record covers a single T cell receptor beta chain. Its antigen remains unidentified. Additional DNA sequences in this sample encode the identical CDR3. The CDR3 length is 12 residues. Trimming removed 0 bases at V and 3 bases at J, with 4 bases between. Germline V lookup: CDR1 SGHDT, CDR2 YYEEEE. CD45RO-negative cells were positively selected for CCR7, leaving out terminally differentiated effector memory CD45RA+ cells. This sample is drawn from a study of shared clonotypes between healthy human individuals. Study-wide findings and caveats: Against clonotypes common to all four donors, non-shared ones had lower generation probabilities.

Measured with immunoSEQ multiplex PCR; TCRdb has only the in-frame clones, and not every one. The repertoire holds millions of clones, with about 95% as singletons. Input material: naive CD8+ T cells sorted from blood. The TCR comes from a young man in good health. The chain couples TRBV5-6 to TRBJ2-7, with no clear D. The CDR3 DNA sequence: TGTGCCAGCAGCTTGGAGAGCTACGAGCAGTACTTC. Its protein product is CASSLESYEQYF.